This T cell receptor beta chain was captured in a study of radiation and T cells in renal cell carcinoma. Study summary: Nephrectomy followed 15 Gy stereotactic body radiation by 4 weeks.

Trimming took 1 base from V and 1 from J, leaving 15 bases between them. The germline V gene encodes CDR1 SGHDT and CDR2 YYEEEE. This CDR3 is built from 17 residues. A remark on this clone: What it binds is unknown.

Produced via immunoSEQ multiplex PCR; TCRdb's table is partial and in-frame only. The sample lists about 150,000 clones, approximately 90% occurring once. Broader study findings: Baseline intratumoral clonotype presence is unknown without pretreatment biopsies.

The sample's time point: blood 2 weeks post-SBRT. Treatment defined: 15 Gy SBRT to primary tumor, nephrectomy 4 weeks later. This renal cell carcinoma was of the clear cell type. The starting material was blood, obtained from a patient whose treatment included radiotherapy and nephrectomy. The source of this sequence is a woman aged 50 to 60 with renal cell carcinoma. This chain connects TRBV5-6 to TRBJ1-3, with a possible D match to TRBD1 (5 bases). In DNA, the CDR3 is TGTGCCAGCAGCTTGAGGTTGGGGGGAATTTCTGGAAACACCATATATTTT. Its translation is CASSLRLGGISGNTIYF.